Each of the 2 T cell receptor beta chains below was sequenced from the same sample in a study of identical twins. TCRdb re-derived calls from the 5' RACE reads in MiXCR, one entry per CDR3 protein. Here the sample spans around 670,000 distinct CDR3 sequences, around 6% being singletons. Sequenced material: naive T cells sorted from blood. The receptors were gathered from a young man in good health.

This clonotype showed up many times. The V gene is TRBV5-1, the J gene TRBJ2-7; 8 bases are a match to TRBD2. CDR1 is SGHRS and CDR2 is YFSETQ in the germline V gene. The V segment lost 1 base and the J segment 2 bases; nucleotides outside the gene matches: 11. The CDR3 runs to 17 residues. The CDR3 region has the DNA TGCGCCAGCAGCTTGAATTTCGCGACTAGCGTTGCCTACGAGCAGTACTTC. This sequence encodes CASSLNFATSVAYEQYF.

The chain employs TRBV7-2 and TRBJ2-1, with 10 bases that match TRBD2. With V trimmed by 6 bases and J by 12 bases, 14 bases remained unmatched. The CDR3 contains 15 residues. Germline V gene lookup returns CDR1 SGHTA and CDR2 FQGNSA. CDR3 DNA: TGTGCCAGCAGTTCGAAGACTAGCGGGTTCTTCGGGCAGTTCTTC. Its protein is CASSSKTSGFFGQFF.